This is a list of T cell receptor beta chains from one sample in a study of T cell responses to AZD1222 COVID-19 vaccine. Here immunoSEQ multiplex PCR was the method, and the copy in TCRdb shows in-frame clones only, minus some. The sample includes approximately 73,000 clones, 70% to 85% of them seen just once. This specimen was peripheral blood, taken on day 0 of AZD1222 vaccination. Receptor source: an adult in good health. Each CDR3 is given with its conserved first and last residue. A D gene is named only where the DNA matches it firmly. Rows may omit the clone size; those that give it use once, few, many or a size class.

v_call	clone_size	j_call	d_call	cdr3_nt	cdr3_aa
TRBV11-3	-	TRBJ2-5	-	TGTGCCAGCAGCCCCCGACTCGCGGACCAAGAGACCCAGTACTTC	CASSPRLADQETQYF
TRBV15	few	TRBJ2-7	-	TGTGCCACCAGCCGTGGGGTGCAGTATGGGGAGCAGTACTTC	CATSRGVQYGEQYF
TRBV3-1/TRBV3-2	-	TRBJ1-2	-	TGTGCCAGCAGCCACAGGACGGGCAATGATGGCTACACCTTC	CASSHRTGNDGYTF
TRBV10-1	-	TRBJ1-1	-	TGCGCCAGCAGTGAGTCTGGCAGGGGCACTGAAGCTTTCTTT	CASSESGRGTEAFF
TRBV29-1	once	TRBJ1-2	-	TGCAGCGTTGAAGATTTCCTCAGGGGCTACACCTTC	CSVEDFLRGYTF
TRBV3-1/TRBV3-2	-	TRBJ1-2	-	TGTGCCAGCAGCCAAGGAGATTCCAGCATTGGCTATGGCTACACCTTC	CASSQGDSSIGYGYTF
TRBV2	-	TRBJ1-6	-	TGTGCCAGCAGGATTATCTCGTTGAAAAGTGGAAGGGCTGCTAGCTCCTATAATTCACCCCTCCACTTT	CASRIISLKSGRAASSYNSPLHF
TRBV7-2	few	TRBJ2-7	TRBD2	TGTGCCAGCAGCGCCTCTAGCGGAAGGAACGTCGAGCAGTACTTC	CASSASSGRNVEQYF
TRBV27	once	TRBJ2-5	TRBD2	TGTGCCAGCAGCCTCCGACTAGCGGGAGGGCGCCGCGCGCGGCAAGAGACCCAGTACTTC	CASSLRLAGGRRARQETQYF
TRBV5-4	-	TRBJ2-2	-	TGTGCCAGCAGCTTCGGCCACGCGAACACCGGGGAGCTGTTTTTT	CASSFGHANTGELFF